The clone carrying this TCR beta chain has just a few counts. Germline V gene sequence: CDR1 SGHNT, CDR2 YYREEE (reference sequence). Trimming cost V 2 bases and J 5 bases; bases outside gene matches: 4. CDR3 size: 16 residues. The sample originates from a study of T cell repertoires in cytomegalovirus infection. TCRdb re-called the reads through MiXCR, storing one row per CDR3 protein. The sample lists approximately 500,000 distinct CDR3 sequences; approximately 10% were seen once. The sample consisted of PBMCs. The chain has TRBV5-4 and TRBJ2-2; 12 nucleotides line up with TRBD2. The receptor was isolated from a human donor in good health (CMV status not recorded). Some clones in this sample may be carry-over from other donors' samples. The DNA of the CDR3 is TGTGCCAGCAGCTTCGGCGGACTAGCGGGAACCGGGGAGCTGTTTTTT. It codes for CASSFGGLAGTGELFF.